The 32 T cell receptor beta chains below all came from one sample that was sequenced in a study of blood T cell repertoires in COVID-19. Generated by immunoSEQ multiplex PCR, the TCRdb table keeps only in-frame clones and is missing some. In the table there are some 54,000 clones, 75% to 95% of which are singletons. The material sequenced was peripheral blood. These TCRs come from a man between 60 and 75 years old with acute or convalescent COVID-19.

The rearrangement uses TRBV2 and TRBJ2-2; TRBD2 agrees at 8 bases. V was clipped by 8 bases and J by 8 bases; unmatched bases: 7. The CDR3 consists of 13 residues. The germline CDR1 and CDR2 sequences are SNHLY and FYNNEI. CDR3 sequence reads: CASGTRQSGELFF. The CDR3 coding sequence is TGTGCCAGCGGGACTAGACAGTCTGGGGAGCTGTTTTTT.

This chain uses TRBV2 with TRBJ2-5; 7 bases align to TRBD2. CDR3 length equals 14 residues. Germline CDR1 and CDR2: SNHLY and FYNNEI. The V and J ends lost 7 bases and 4 bases, in that order; junction bases with no gene match: 9. The CDR3 DNA sequence: TGTGCCAGCATGAGAGCGGGATGGCGAGAGACCCAGTACTTC. It codes for CASMRAGWRETQYF.

V usage is TRBV30 and J usage is TRBJ1-4; D is undetermined. The CDR3 extends over 13 amino acids. Germline assignment: CDR1 GTSNPN and CDR2 SVGIG (reference sequence). V was trimmed by 0 bases and J by 8 bases, leaving 10 bases between them. The CDR3 reads CAWSVTPGEKLFF. DNA of the CDR3: TGTGCCTGGAGTGTGACCCCCGGGGAAAAACTGTTTTTT. The variable domain in full, with the rest retrieved from reference TRBV30 and TRBJ1-4, is SQTIHQWPATLVQPVGSPLSLECTVEGTSNPNLYWYRQAAGRGLQLLFYSVGIGQISSEVPQNLSASRPQDRQFILSSKKLLLSDSGFYLCAWSVTPGEKLFFGSGTQLSVL.

The CDR3 DNA reads as TGTGCCAGAAGCTTGAGCCAGGGTATTGATCTAACTAATGAAAAACTGTTTTTT. Protein product: CARSLSQGIDLTNEKLFF. The chain is built from TRBV5-3 and TRBJ1-4; D might be TRBD1 (5 bases). TRBV5-3 is an ORF, with its function uncertain. The length of the CDR3 is 18 residues. With 1 base removed from V and 1 base from J, the gap between germline ends came to 17 bases.

The chain joins TRBV10-1 to TRBJ1-3, with a weak D call TRBD1 (5 bases). Germline V gene data show CDR1 as WNHNN and CDR2 as SYGVQD (reference sequence). CDR3 length: 15 amino acids. V dropped 1 base and J dropped 0 bases, with 7 bases sitting between them. Here the CDR3 reads CASSEWGGSGNTIYF. Written as DNA, the CDR3 is TGCGCCAGCAGTGAGTGGGGCGGCTCTGGAAACACCATATATTTT.

This sequence joins TRBV11-2 and TRBJ2-1, with 10 bases identical to TRBD2. The CDR3 contains 18 residues. After removal of 0 bases from V and 4 bases from J, the junction contained 9 bases not matched to a gene. Per the germline V gene, CDR1 is SGHAT and CDR2 is FQNNGV. CDR3 DNA sequence: TGTGCCAGCAGCTTAGATCGCTCTAGCGGGAGAGTTTACAATGAGCAGTTCTTC. As protein: CASSLDRSSGRVYNEQFF.

The chain combines TRBV7-9 with TRBJ1-2, with 8 positions matching TRBD1. This CDR3 has 17 residues. Germline V gene sequence: CDR1 SEHNR, CDR2 FQNEAQ (reference sequence). The trim removed 1 base at V and 4 bases at J, leaving 11 bases unmatched. CDR3 sequence (DNA): TGTGCCAGCAGCTTAGAGCTTGGACAGGGTAGGGCCTATGGCTACACCTTC. Translation: CASSLELGQGRAYGYTF.

This rearrangement joins TRBV29-1 to TRBJ1-1; no firm D call. Trimming pared 3 bases from V and 3 bases from J, leaving 11 bases between. CDR3 length equals 13 residues. The V gene's germline CDR1 is SQVTM and CDR2 ANQGSEA. CDR3 loop: CSVDEGTDTEAFF. The CDR3 DNA is TGCAGCGTTGACGAGGGCACGGACACTGAAGCTTTCTTT. Drawing the rest from reference TRBV29-1 and TRBJ1-1, the complete variable domain is SAVISQKPSRDICQRGTSLTIQCQVDSQVTMMFWYRQQPGQSLTLIATANQGSEATYESGFVIDKFPISRPNLTFSTLTVSNMSPEDSSIYLCSVDEGTDTEAFFGQGTRLTVV.

V and J are TRBV15 and TRBJ1-4, with 8 bases matching TRBD1. This CDR3 is built from 16 residues. The J segment lost 6 bases and the V segment lost 3 bases, leaving 9 bases of the junction unmatched. The V gene's germline CDR1 is LNHNV and CDR2 YYDKDF (reference sequence). CDR3 DNA: TGTGCCACCAGCAGGGATGCACCGGGACAGGATGAAAAACTGTTTTTT. It translates to CATSRDAPGQDEKLFF.

The chain combines TRBV3-1 (or the pseudogene TRBV3-2) with TRBJ2-3, with D maybe TRBD2 (7 bases). The CDR3 extends over 16 amino acids. Germline V gene sequence: CDR1 LGHDT, CDR2 YNNKEL (reference sequence). V lost 3 bases and J lost 1, with 14 bases in between. In DNA form, the CDR3 reads TGTGCCAGCAGCCATGGGGGGGGCGACGGCACAGATACGCAGTATTTT. This codes for CASSHGGGDGTDTQYF.

This chain uses TRBV5-1 with TRBJ1-2; a weak D match, TRBD1 (6 bases). Germline V lookup: CDR1 SGHRS, CDR2 YFSETQ. The CDR3 spans 15 residues. Trimming removed 0 bases at V and 4 bases at J, with 13 bases between. CDR3 sequence (DNA): TGCGCCAGCAGCTTGGACGGACAGTTCCTCTATGGCTACACCTTC. Protein: CASSLDGQFLYGYTF. The full variable domain, completed using reference TRBV5-1 and TRBJ1-2, is KAGVTQTPRYLIKTRGQQVTLSCSPISGHRSVSWYQQTPGQGLQFLFEYFSETQRNKGNFPGRFSGRQFSNSRSEMNVSTLELGDSALYLCASSLDGQFLYGYTFGSGTRLTVV.

V is TRBV7-3 and J is TRBJ1-1; D is undetermined. There are 15 residues in the CDR3. The ends were cut back, 0 bases at V and 2 bases at J, with 10 bases in the middle. CDR1 SGHTA and CDR2 FQGTGA come from the germline V gene. CDR3 protein: CASSLTGGVNTEAFF. CDR3 DNA sequence: TGTGCCAGCAGCTTAACTGGCGGGGTTAACACTGAAGCTTTCTTT.

This CDR3 reads CASSLSRDRLYGYTF. CDR3 nucleotides: TGTGCCAGCAGTTTATCCCGGGACAGGCTCTATGGCTACACCTTC. The chain joins TRBV27 to TRBJ1-2, with 8 nucleotides matching TRBD1. V lost 0 bases to trimming and J lost 4 bases; unmatched junction nucleotides: 4. The CDR3 spans 15 residues. CDR1 and CDR2 (germline): MNHEY, SMNVEV (reference sequence).

The chain uses TRBV21-1 and TRBJ2-1; the table names TRBD1, a call not compared with the DNA. TRBV21-1 is flagged as a pseudogene. This CDR3 has 17 residues. The chain's CDR3 is CASSKVCARGSYNEQFF. The CDR3 coding sequence is TGTGCCAGCAGCAAAGTTTGTGCGAGGGGGTCCTACAATGAGCAGTTCTTC.

The J gene is TRBJ2-3, the V gene TRBV4-2, with a tentative D call TRBD2 (6 bases). V lost 4 bases to trimming and J lost 4 bases, with 12 bases between them. Germline values: CDR1 LGHNA, CDR2 YNFKEQ. The CDR3 loop spans 14 amino acids. The CDR3 DNA sequence: TGTGCCAGCAGCCTCGGGCGGGATTCAGATACGCAGTATTTT. Its translation: CASSLGRDSDTQYF.

V usage is TRBV5-6 and J usage is TRBJ1-6; D remains ambiguous. The CDR3 runs to 15 residues. Trimming shortened V by 1 base and J by 8 bases, and 13 bases separated the two germline ends. Germline loops: CDR1 SGHDT, CDR2 YYEEEE. This CDR3 is CASSLNRLRDSPLHF. The CDR3 nucleotides are TGTGCCAGCAGCTTGAATCGGTTGAGGGATTCACCCCTCCACTTT.

The chain joins TRBV19 to TRBJ2-1, with 13 bases lining up with TRBD2. V shed 3 bases and J 6 bases; nucleotides not matched to a gene: 5. The length of the CDR3 is 16 residues. Looked up from germline, CDR1 is LNHDA and CDR2 is SQIVND (reference sequence). The CDR3 reads CASSMSGLAGRNEQFF. The CDR3 bases are TGTGCCAGTAGTATGTCGGGACTAGCGGGACGCAATGAGCAGTTCTTC. The whole variable domain, filled in from reference TRBV19 and TRBJ2-1, reads DGGITQSPKYLFRKEGQNVTLSCEQNLNHDAMYWYRQDPGQGLRLIYYSQIVNDFQKGDIAEGYSVSREKKESFPLTVTSAQKNPTAFYLCASSMSGLAGRNEQFFGPGTRLTVL.

The genes are TRBV30 and TRBJ2-7; maybe TRBD2 (5 bases). There are 14 residues in the CDR3. Trimming left V 0 bases short and J 0 bases short, with 9 bases between. Germline CDR1 reads GTSNPN; CDR2 reads SVGIG (reference sequence). This CDR3 is CAWSVAGISYEQYF. For the CDR3, the DNA is TGTGCCTGGAGTGTAGCCGGGATCTCCTACGAGCAGTACTTC.

This clone was recorded once. V and J are TRBV7-3 and TRBJ1-2; perhaps TRBD1 as D (5 bases). CDR3 length equals 15 residues. Germline CDR1 is SGHTA and CDR2 is FQGTGA. Trimming stripped 3 bases from V and 6 bases from J, with 17 bases between. The chain's CDR3 is CASSFQAPLGDGYTF. The CDR3, as DNA: TGTGCCAGCAGCTTCCAAGCCCCCTTAGGGGATGGCTACACCTTC.

The rearrangement joins TRBV18 to TRBJ2-3; 7 bases are shared with TRBD2. Unmatched junction bases numbered 13, after V lost 3 bases and J lost 4 bases. Germline V gene lookup returns CDR1 KGHSH and CDR2 LQKENI. There are 17 residues in the CDR3. CDR3 nucleotide sequence: TGTGCCAGCTCACCTGGCGGGAGTGGGGTTGTGGCAGATACGCAGTATTTT. Protein sequence: CASSPGGSGVVADTQYF.

The chain joins TRBV7-9 to TRBJ2-5; maybe TRBD2 (5 bases). This CDR3 has 15 residues. Germline V gene lookup returns CDR1 SEHNR and CDR2 FQNEAQ (reference sequence). The V end lost 5 bases, the J end lost 3 bases, and 16 bases lay between the germline ends. The CDR3 DNA sequence: TGTGCCAGCAGCCCCCTGGCAGGAGGCGAAGAGACCCAGTACTTC. Protein product: CASSPLAGGEETQYF.

This chain connects TRBV10-3 to TRBJ2-5; 11 bases are shared with TRBD2. CDR3 length: 14 residues. V lost 6 bases to trimming and J lost 2 bases; unmatched junction nucleotides: 2. In germline, CDR1 is ENHRY, CDR2 SYGVKD. The CDR3 DNA reads as TGTGCCATCAGCACTAGCGGGGGACAAGAGACCCAGTACTTC. This gives the protein CAISTSGGQETQYF.

The genes are TRBV20-1 and TRBJ2-7, with 8 bases matching TRBD2. Germline CDR1 reads DFQATT; CDR2 reads SNEGSKA (reference sequence). After removal of 3 bases from V and 1 base from J, the junction contained 5 bases not matched to a gene. The length of the CDR3 is 14 residues. CDR3 in amino acids: CSASPSGRSYEQYF. The CDR3 DNA is TGCAGTGCTAGTCCCAGCGGGAGATCCTACGAGCAGTACTTC.

This chain uses TRBV6-4 with TRBJ2-1, with D possibly being TRBD2 (6 bases). Between the trimmed V and J ends, which lost 2 bases and 8 bases, there was a span of 10 bases. Germline V gene data show CDR1 as MRHNA and CDR2 as SNTAGT. The CDR3 covers 13 residues. CDR3 DNA sequence: TGTGCCAGCAGTGACGAAGCGGGCGATGAGCAGTTCTTC. It translates to CASSDEAGDEQFF.

The chain recombines TRBV28 with TRBJ1-1, with 10 positions matching TRBD1. This CDR3 is 15 amino acids long. V gave up 3 bases and J gave up 9 bases; unmatched junction bases: 10. Germline values: CDR1 MDHEN, CDR2 SYDVKM. CDR3 sequence (DNA): TGTGCCAGCAGTTTCGGAGGGACAGGGGAGCAAAAAGCTTTCTTT. It yields the protein CASSFGGTGEQKAFF.

The CDR3 here is CASSLGLAGDGETQYF. Written as DNA, the CDR3 is TGCGCCAGCAGCTTGGGACTAGCGGGTGATGGTGAGACCCAGTACTTC. V gene TRBV5-1 combines with J gene TRBJ2-5; 10 nucleotides line up with TRBD2. V lost 0 bases to trimming and J lost 5 bases; unmatched junction nucleotides: 7. Germline-derived CDR1 and CDR2 are SGHRS and YFSETQ. CDR3 length: 16 amino acids.

The chain is built from TRBV4-1 and TRBJ1-5; possible D gene TRBD1, 6 bases. The CDR3 is 14 residues long. Germline values: CDR1 MGHRA, CDR2 YSYEKL. Trimming removed 4 bases from V and 4 bases from J, with 11 bases in between. DNA for the CDR3: TGCGCCAGCAGCCCCGACAGGCTAAATCAGCCCCAGCATTTT. Its translation is CASSPDRLNQPQHF.

The rearrangement links TRBV11-3 to TRBJ2-7; D unclear. The CDR3 contains 12 residues. The V and J ends lost 5 bases and 4 bases respectively, with 9 bases between them. Germline values: CDR1 SGHNT, CDR2 YENEEA. The CDR3 DNA reads as TGTGCCAGCAGCCCCCCAGGATACGAGCAGTACTTC. Translated, it gives CASSPPGYEQYF.

This sequence joins TRBV18 and TRBJ2-7; 7 bases fit TRBD1. CDR3 size: 15 residues. CDR1 and CDR2 from the germline V gene are KGHSH and LQKENI. Unmatched junction bases numbered 13, after V lost 5 bases and J lost 6 bases. The CDR3 here is CASSSDRATGAEQYF. The CDR3 DNA sequence: TGTGCCAGCTCATCCGACAGGGCGACTGGGGCCGAGCAGTACTTC.

This chain uses TRBV5-4 with TRBJ2-1; D unclear. This CDR3 is built from 12 residues. Per the germline V gene, CDR1 is SGHNT and CDR2 is YYREEE (reference sequence). V gave up 2 bases and J gave up 7 bases, with 7 bases separating them. CDR3 residues: CASSLIMNEQFF. Here the CDR3 DNA reads TGTGCCAGCAGCTTAATAATGAATGAGCAGTTCTTC.

V is TRBV6-2 or TRBV6-3 and J is TRBJ2-4; tentatively, D is TRBD2 (5 bases). The length of the CDR3 is 14 residues. V was clipped by 5 bases and J by 1 base, with 9 bases between them. Germline V gene sequence: CDR1 MNHEY, CDR2 SVGEGT. In DNA, the CDR3 is TGTGCCAGCAGTCCGGAGGCGGCCAAAAACATTCAGTACTTC. Translating gives CASSPEAAKNIQYF.

This chain joins TRBV7-3 and TRBJ2-5, with 8 nucleotides matching TRBD1. The CDR3 runs 15 residues. CDR1 is SGHTA and CDR2 is FQGTGA in the germline V gene. V lost 5 bases to trimming and J lost 4 bases; unmatched junction nucleotides: 9. The CDR3 sequence: CASSPTGGVGETQYF. In nucleotides, the CDR3 is TGTGCCAGCAGCCCAACAGGGGGAGTCGGAGAGACCCAGTACTTC.